The 25 T cell receptor beta chains below were found in one sample sequenced in a study of vaccination and CD4 T cells after COVID-19. Their target antigens are unknown. Stated treatment: roughly ten-day PBMC culture with coronavirus spike peptide pools or control peptides (ViraFEST assay). It was before the COVID-19 pandemic (2011-2018) that the unexposed donor's CD4+ T cells were collected. Cultured CD4+ T cells had their DNA profiled by the Oncomine TCR Beta short-read assay. The source of extracted genomic DNA was cultured CD4+ T cells. TCRdb called the PCR reads again in MiXCR, with one record for every CDR3 protein. The table has 10,000 or so distinct CDR3 sequences, around 32% seen once; the top ten hold roughly 13%. Source material: CD4+ T cells from blood, cultured in vitro. All receptors derive from a human donor in good health.

This sequence joins TRBV28 and TRBJ1-2; 8 nucleotides agree with TRBD1. The CDR3 sequence is 17 residues long. V gave up 5 bases and J gave up 4 bases; unmatched junction bases: 15. Germline-derived CDR1 and CDR2 are MDHEN and SYDVKM. The chain's CDR3 is CASSPNWNGQGFYGYTF. The CDR3 region has the DNA TGTGCCAGCAGTCCGAATTGGAACGGACAGGGTTTCTATGGCTACACCTTC.

This clonotype was detected a few times. The DNA of the CDR3 is TGTGCCAGCAGCCAGGCGAATAGCAATCAGCCCCAGCATTTT. Translating it yields CASSQANSNQPQHF. J is TRBJ1-5 and V is TRBV5-8; D gene uncertain. The CDR3 extends over 14 amino acids. Germline loops: CDR1 SGHTS, CDR2 YDEGEE. The V and J ends lost 4 bases and 0 bases respectively, with 8 bases between them.

The chain is built from TRBV9 and TRBJ2-7; D call uncertain. V was clipped by 0 bases and J by 6 bases, with 4 bases between them. Germline V gene data show CDR1 as SGDLS and CDR2 as YYNGEE. CDR3 length: 11 residues. The CDR3 DNA reads TGTGCCAGCAGCGTAGAACGCGAGCAGTACTTC. This translates into CASSVEREQYF. The full variable domain, with the rest looked up from reference TRBV9 and TRBJ2-7, is DSGVTQTPKHLITATGQRVTLRCSPRSGDLSVYWYQQSLDQGLQFLIQYYNGEERAKGNILERFSAQQFPDLHSELNLSSLELGDSALYFCASSVEREQYFGPGTRLTVT.

With respect to this clonotype: Just one base apart from a much larger clone, this may be a read error. V usage is TRBV14 and J usage is TRBJ2-5; tentative D call: TRBD1 (6 bases). Germline CDR1 is SGHDN and CDR2 is FVKESK. This CDR3 region has 16 residues. Trimming took 4 bases from V and 7 from J, leaving 22 bases between them. The CDR3 loop reads CASSPGPGVWLGTQYF. For the CDR3, the DNA is TGTGCCAGCAGCCCGGGCCCAGGGGTGTGGTTGGGGACCCAGTACTTC.

This clonotype occurred a few times. The CDR3 here is CASTQTRGTGELFF. The CDR3 DNA sequence: TGTGCCAGCACCCAGACCCGAGGGACCGGGGAGCTGTTTTTT. This chain uses TRBV6-1 with TRBJ2-2; perhaps TRBD2 as D (5 bases). The CDR3 extends over 14 amino acids. Trimming cost V 7 bases and J 5 bases, with 14 bases left between them. From germline, CDR1 is MNHNS and CDR2 SASEGT.

The rearrangement joins TRBV7-2 to TRBJ2-7; no firm D call. The CDR3 runs to 14 residues. Per germline, CDR1 SGHTA and CDR2 FQGNSA. The germline V and J ends were trimmed by 5 bases and 3 bases, with 14 bases remaining between them. This CDR3 is CASSPSRSLYEQYF. The CDR3 bases are TGTGCCAGCAGCCCCTCAAGGTCCCTCTACGAGCAGTACTTC.

This clonotype was counted only a few times. The chain carries TRBV20-1 and TRBJ2-1, with TRBD2 matching over 13 bases. V dropped 6 bases and J dropped 15; count of bases not matched to a gene: 11. CDR1 DFQATT and CDR2 SNEGSKA come from the germline V gene (reference sequence). The CDR3 is 13 residues long. The CDR3 region is CSAPTSGRPVVFF. The CDR3 coding sequence is TGCAGTGCGCCGACTAGCGGGAGGCCCGTGGTGTTCTTC.

This clonotype occurred a few times. The rearrangement links TRBV24-1 to TRBJ2-5, with 9 bases that match TRBD2. V was clipped by 2 bases and J by 5 bases; unmatched bases: 11. The CDR3 extends over 17 amino acids. The germline gives CDR1 KGHDR, CDR2 SFDVKD. This CDR3 is CATSDSGPSGIRETQYF. Written as DNA, the CDR3 is TGTGCCACCAGTGATTCCGGGCCTAGCGGGATTAGGGAGACCCAGTACTTC.

J is TRBJ2-6 and V is TRBV24-1, with 9 bases fitting TRBD1. V was pared by 1 base and J by 3 bases, with 9 bases of the junction left unmatched. This CDR3 comprises 19 residues. Germline V gene sequence: CDR1 KGHDR, CDR2 SFDVKD. The CDR3 bases are TGTGCCACCAGTGATTTTAAGGGACAGGGCTTAGGTGGGGCCAACGTCCTGACTTTC. Translating gives CATSDFKGQGLGGANVLTF.

This clonotype is deemed medium-sized. This sequence joins TRBV20-1 and TRBJ2-2; D unresolved. Per germline, CDR1 DFQATT and CDR2 SNEGSKA (reference sequence). The V end lost 2 bases, the J end lost 0 bases, and 1 base lay between the germline ends. The CDR3 consists of 12 residues. For the CDR3, the DNA is TGCAGTGCTAGATCGAACACCGGGGAGCTGTTTTTT. It is translated as CSARSNTGELFF.

The CDR3 coding sequence is TGTGCCAGCAGTGAAGTAGGCGGCAGGGGAATGAACACTGAAGCTTTCTTT. This translates into CASSEVGGRGMNTEAFF. V is TRBV6-1 and J is TRBJ1-1; perhaps TRBD1 as D (6 bases). CDR1 and CDR2 (germline): MNHNS, SASEGT. Between the trimmed V and J ends, which lost 1 base and 0 bases, there was a span of 15 bases. This CDR3 is 17 amino acids long.

This chain joins TRBV7-9 and TRBJ1-2; 8 bases fit TRBD1. The germline CDR1 and CDR2 sequences are SEHNR and FQNEAQ (reference sequence). This CDR3 comprises 16 residues. Losses at the gene ends were 3 bases for V and 2 bases for J; bases not matched to a gene: 8. The CDR3 here is CASSLGPGQVNYGYTF. CDR3 in DNA: TGTGCCAGCAGCTTGGGACCGGGACAGGTCAACTATGGCTACACCTTC.

This chain joins TRBV9 and TRBJ2-5; TRBD2 agrees at 9 bases. This CDR3 is built from 17 residues. Germline V gene lookup returns CDR1 SGDLS and CDR2 YYNGEE. Germline trimming cut 0 bases from V and 4 bases from J; bases unmatched to any gene: 10. CDR3 sequence: CASSVGTSVRKGETQYF. CDR3 in DNA: TGTGCCAGCAGCGTAGGGACTAGCGTGCGTAAGGGAGAGACCCAGTACTTC.

As regards this clonotype: The junction differs from germline at one of its ends, possibly a read error. The chain carries TRBV11-3 and TRBJ1-2, with D tentatively TRBD1 (5 bases). Germline V gene data show CDR1 as SGHNT and CDR2 as YENEEA. CDR3 length: 9 amino acids. In DNA, the CDR3 is TGCCTGGGGGGGAAGGGCTACACCTTC. Amino acid sequence: CLGGKGYTF.

The V gene is TRBV19, the J gene TRBJ2-1; no firm D call. This CDR3 region has 11 residues. Trimming shortened V by 6 bases and J by 8 bases, and 8 bases separated the two germline ends. The germline gives CDR1 LNHDA, CDR2 SQIVND (reference sequence). The CDR3 sequence is CASSTRDEQFF. The CDR3 DNA reads TGTGCCAGTAGCACCCGCGATGAGCAGTTCTTC.

The table lists this clonotype with a few counts. The rearrangement links TRBV24-1 to TRBJ2-1, with D perhaps matching TRBD1 (7 bases). This CDR3 region has 16 residues. The V end was cut by 3 bases, the J end by 0 bases, with 11 bases between. CDR1 is KGHDR, CDR2 SFDVKD, per germline. The chain's CDR3 is CATSDRQGGSYNEQFF. The CDR3 DNA reads as TGTGCCACCAGTGATAGACAGGGAGGCTCCTACAATGAGCAGTTCTTC.

The V call is TRBV28, the J call TRBJ1-1; no clear D. The V gene lost 8 bases and the J gene lost 0 bases, with 4 bases spanning the gap. Per the germline V gene, CDR1 is MDHEN and CDR2 is SYDVKM. The length of the CDR3 is 11 residues. This CDR3 is CASGVNTEAFF. The DNA for the CDR3 is TGTGCCAGCGGAGTGAACACTGAAGCTTTCTTT.

This chain links TRBV18 with TRBJ1-2, with D possibly TRBD1 on 6 matching bases. The CDR3 runs to 15 residues. From germline, CDR1 is KGHSH and CDR2 LQKENI. V lost 0 bases and J lost 7, with 15 bases in between. The CDR3 region has the DNA TGTGCCAGCTCACCACCTAGTCGCCAGGGGAGTGGCTACACCTTC. This codes for CASSPPSRQGSGYTF.

The chain is built from TRBV4-3 and TRBJ2-6; no clear D. Looked up from germline, CDR1 is LGHNA and CDR2 is YSLEER. Trimming stripped 0 bases from V and 0 bases from J, with 6 bases between. This CDR3 contains 16 residues. CDR3 sequence: CASSQDGSSGANVLTF. Written as DNA, the CDR3 is TGCGCCAGCAGCCAAGACGGCAGCTCTGGGGCCAACGTCCTGACTTTC.

The CDR3 region has the DNA TGCGCCAGCAGCCAAGGCGGGGTTGGTCTAGCGGGGGAGCAGTTCTTC. Translating gives CASSQGGVGLAGEQFF. The genes are TRBV4-3 and TRBJ2-1; 9 bases map to TRBD2. The CDR3 is made up of 16 amino acids. The germline V gene has CDR1 LGHNA and CDR2 YSLEER. Trimming cost V 1 base and J 10 bases; bases outside gene matches: 11.

The table lists this clonotype with a few counts. The J gene is TRBJ2-3, the V gene TRBV6-2 or TRBV6-3; the D is unclear. The CDR3 runs 11 residues. Germline assignment: CDR1 MNHEY and CDR2 SVGEGT. V was shortened by 4 bases and J by 2 bases, with 1 base between the two germline ends. The CDR3 DNA sequence: TGTGCCAGCAGTTCCACAGATACGCAGTATTTT. Its translation: CASSSTDTQYF.

V usage is TRBV11-2 and J usage is TRBJ1-1; TRBD1 is a possible D gene (6 bases). There are 16 residues in the CDR3. The germline gives CDR1 SGHAT, CDR2 FQNNGV. Between the trimmed V and J ends, which lost 0 bases and 5 bases, there was a span of 16 bases. The CDR3 nucleotides are TGTGCCAGCAGCTTAGATTGGGGACAAAGGAGGACTGAAGCTTTCTTT. It translates to CASSLDWGQRRTEAFF.

This rearrangement joins TRBV14 to TRBJ2-1; 8 nucleotides match TRBD2. Germline V gene sequence: CDR1 SGHDN, CDR2 FVKESK. This CDR3 has 18 amino acids. The ends lost 2 bases at V and 6 bases at J; junction bases unmatched: 15. The CDR3 reads CASSQWVIGGTRGNEQFF. For the CDR3, the DNA is TGTGCCAGCAGCCAATGGGTTATCGGAGGGACTAGGGGCAATGAGCAGTTCTTC.

The chain joins TRBV19 to TRBJ2-5; D remains unclear. Between the trimmed V and J ends, which lost 7 bases and 1 base, there was a span of 7 bases. This CDR3 has 12 residues. Germline CDR1 reads LNHDA; CDR2 reads SQIVND (reference sequence). CDR3 DNA sequence: TGTGCCAGTACTCCAGGCCAAGAGACCCAGTACTTC. This translates into CASTPGQETQYF. The full variable domain, rest sourced from reference TRBV19 and TRBJ2-5, is DGGITQSPKYLFRKEGQNVTLSCEQNLNHDAMYWYRQDPGQGLRLIYYSQIVNDFQKGDIAEGYSVSREKKESFPLTVTSAQKNPTAFYLCASTPGQETQYFGPGTRLLVL.

The genes are TRBV5-1 and TRBJ1-2, with D maybe TRBD1 (5 bases). The CDR3 spans 14 residues. Germline V gene data show CDR1 as SGHRS and CDR2 as YFSETQ. The germline V and J ends were trimmed by 0 bases and 4 bases, with 10 bases remaining between them. CDR3 protein: CASSLEPGFYGYTF. In DNA, the CDR3 is TGCGCCAGCAGCTTGGAACCAGGGTTCTATGGCTACACCTTC.